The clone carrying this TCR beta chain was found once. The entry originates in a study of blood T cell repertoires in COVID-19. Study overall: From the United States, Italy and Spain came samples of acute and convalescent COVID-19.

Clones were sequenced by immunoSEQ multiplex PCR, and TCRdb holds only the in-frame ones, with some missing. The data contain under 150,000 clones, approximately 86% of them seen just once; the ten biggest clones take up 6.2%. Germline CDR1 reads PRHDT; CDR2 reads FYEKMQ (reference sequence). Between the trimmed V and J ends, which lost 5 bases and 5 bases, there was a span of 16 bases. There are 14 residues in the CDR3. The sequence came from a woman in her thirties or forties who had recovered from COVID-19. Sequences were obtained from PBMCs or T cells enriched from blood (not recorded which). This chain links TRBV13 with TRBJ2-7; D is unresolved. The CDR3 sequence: CASSLTLSPHEQYF. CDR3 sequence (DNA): TGTGCCAGCAGCCTTACGCTAAGCCCCCACGAGCAGTACTTC.